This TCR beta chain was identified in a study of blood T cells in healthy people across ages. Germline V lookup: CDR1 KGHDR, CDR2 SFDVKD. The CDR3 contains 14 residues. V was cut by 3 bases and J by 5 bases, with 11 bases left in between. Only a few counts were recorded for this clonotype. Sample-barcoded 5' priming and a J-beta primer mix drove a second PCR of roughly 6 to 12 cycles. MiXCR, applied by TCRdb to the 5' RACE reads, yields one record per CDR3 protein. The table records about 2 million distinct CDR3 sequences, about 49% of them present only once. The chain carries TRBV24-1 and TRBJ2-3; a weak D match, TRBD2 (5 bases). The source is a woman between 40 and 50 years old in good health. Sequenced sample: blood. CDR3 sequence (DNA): TGTGCCACCAGTGATCCGACCGGAGGAGATACGCAGTATTTT. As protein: CATSDPTGGDTQYF.